Listed below are T cell receptor beta chains from one sample, sequenced in a study of shared clonotypes between healthy human individuals. Using immunoSEQ multiplex PCR, the repertoire was profiled, and TCRdb retains in-frame clones only, with some absent. The sample includes approximately 1.9 million clones, about 93% of them seen just once. The material sequenced was naive CD8+ T cells from PBMCs. These receptors were obtained from a man between 18 and 29 years old in good health. Some clones in this sample may be carry-over from other donors' samples. Both conserved end residues are part of each CDR3. A D gene is named only where the DNA matches it firmly. Expanded clones are given a class, and other clones once, few, many or no size at all.

d_call: -; j_call: TRBJ1-1; clone_size: -; v_call: TRBV28; cdr3_nt: TGTGCCAGCAGCCCCCTCAATTTTGGGGGAGCTTTCTTT; cdr3_aa: CASSPLNFGGAFF
d_call: -; j_call: TRBJ2-7; clone_size: once; v_call: TRBV7-9; cdr3_nt: TGTGCCAGCAGCCCCCCTATTGCCTACGAGCAGTACTTC; cdr3_aa: CASSPPIAYEQYF
d_call: -; j_call: TRBJ2-4; clone_size: -; v_call: TRBV12-5; cdr3_nt: TGTGCTAGTGGTTTGGCTGGGAGCCAGTACTTC; cdr3_aa: CASGLAGSQYF
d_call: TRBD2; j_call: TRBJ2-1; clone_size: -; v_call: TRBV18; cdr3_nt: TGTGCCAGCTCACCCCTACTAGCGGAGACCCGCGGCAATGAGCAGTTCTTC; cdr3_aa: CASSPLLAETRGNEQFF
d_call: TRBD2; j_call: TRBJ2-3; clone_size: -; v_call: TRBV9; cdr3_nt: TGTGCCAGCAGCGAGGGGACTACCTCTTGGGATACGCAGTATTTT; cdr3_aa: CASSEGTTSWDTQYF
d_call: -; j_call: TRBJ2-1; clone_size: -; v_call: TRBV7-8; cdr3_nt: TGTGCCAGCAGCTTAGAAGGTCCGGGGGTCTCCTACAATGAGCAGTTCTTC; cdr3_aa: CASSLEGPGVSYNEQFF
d_call: -; j_call: TRBJ2-1; clone_size: -; v_call: TRBV27; cdr3_nt: TGTGCCAGCAGTACTAGAACCTACAATGAGCAGTTCTTC; cdr3_aa: CASSTRTYNEQFF
d_call: -; j_call: TRBJ2-7; clone_size: -; v_call: TRBV5-1; cdr3_nt: TGCGCCAGCAGCTTGGATGGACCAGGGCAGTACTTC; cdr3_aa: CASSLDGPGQYF
d_call: -; j_call: TRBJ1-5; clone_size: once; v_call: TRBV19; cdr3_nt: TGTGCCAGTAGTCTACGGGACTTCAATCAGCCCCAGCATTTT; cdr3_aa: CASSLRDFNQPQHF
d_call: -; j_call: TRBJ2-3; clone_size: -; v_call: TRBV5-6; cdr3_nt: TGTGCCAGCAGCTTGGCCGAAGATACGCAGTATTTT; cdr3_aa: CASSLAEDTQYF
d_call: -; j_call: TRBJ2-7; clone_size: -; v_call: TRBV28; cdr3_nt: TGTGCCAGCAGTTCGTTCGCTAGGAGGGCCGAGCAGTACTTC; cdr3_aa: CASSSFARRAEQYF
d_call: -; j_call: TRBJ2-1; clone_size: -; v_call: TRBV6-6; cdr3_nt: TGTGCCAGCAGTTACTCGGACACCTACAATGAGCAGTTCTTC; cdr3_aa: CASSYSDTYNEQFF
d_call: -; j_call: TRBJ2-3; clone_size: -; v_call: TRBV30; cdr3_nt: TGTGCCTGGAGTAGCGGGCACACTAGCACAGATACGCAGTATTTT; cdr3_aa: CAWSSGHTSTDTQYF
d_call: -; j_call: TRBJ1-6; clone_size: -; v_call: TRBV7-9; cdr3_nt: TGTGCCAGCAGCCTAGGCCTCCCCCTCCACTTT; cdr3_aa: CASSLGLPLHF
d_call: -; j_call: TRBJ1-1; clone_size: -; v_call: TRBV15; cdr3_nt: TGTGCCACCAGCAGAGAGGCGGAAGCTTTCTTT; cdr3_aa: CATSREAEAFF
d_call: TRBD2; j_call: TRBJ2-2; clone_size: -; v_call: TRBV6-1; cdr3_nt: TGTGCCAGCAGTGAACTTCTAGCGGAGAACACCGGGGAGCTGTTTTTT; cdr3_aa: CASSELLAENTGELFF
d_call: -; j_call: TRBJ2-5; clone_size: -; v_call: TRBV15; cdr3_nt: TGTGCCACCAGCAGAGGTCGACATGCTCTCCAAGAGACCCAGTACTTC; cdr3_aa: CATSRGRHALQETQYF
d_call: -; j_call: TRBJ2-2; clone_size: -; v_call: TRBV27; cdr3_nt: TGTGCCAGCAGTTCGAGGGGGGCCGGGGAGCTGTTTTTT; cdr3_aa: CASSSRGAGELFF
d_call: -; j_call: TRBJ1-6; clone_size: once; v_call: TRBV9; cdr3_nt: TGTGCCAGCAGCAAAATGTCCGTACGAGCCAATAATTCACCCCTCCACTTT; cdr3_aa: CASSKMSVRANNSPLHF
d_call: -; j_call: TRBJ2-3; clone_size: -; v_call: TRBV5-5; cdr3_nt: TGTGCCAGCAGCTTGGGTCAGATTAGCACAGATACGCAGTATTTT; cdr3_aa: CASSLGQISTDTQYF
d_call: -; j_call: TRBJ2-1; clone_size: -; v_call: TRBV5-8; cdr3_nt: TGTGCCAGCAGCTTGGGGCAGGCCAACCACTGGAATGAGCAGTTCTTC; cdr3_aa: CASSLGQANHWNEQFF
d_call: TRBD2; j_call: TRBJ2-3; clone_size: -; v_call: TRBV4-3; cdr3_nt: TGCGCCAGCAGCCAAGACACTAGCGGTTATGATACGCAGTATTTT; cdr3_aa: CASSQDTSGYDTQYF
d_call: TRBD2; j_call: TRBJ2-3; clone_size: -; v_call: TRBV9; cdr3_nt: TGTGCCAGCAGCGTAGCTGGGGGGGAGGGCTGGGATACGCAGTATTTT; cdr3_aa: CASSVAGGEGWDTQYF
d_call: TRBD2; j_call: TRBJ2-2; clone_size: -; v_call: TRBV19; cdr3_nt: TGTGCCACCTCCGGGACTACTAACACCGGGGAGCTGTTTTTT; cdr3_aa: CATSGTTNTGELFF
d_call: -; j_call: TRBJ1-1; clone_size: -; v_call: TRBV7-9; cdr3_nt: TGTGCCAGCAGCTTAGTTTTAGAGAACACTGAAGCTTTCTTT; cdr3_aa: CASSLVLENTEAFF
d_call: -; j_call: TRBJ2-5; clone_size: -; v_call: TRBV9; cdr3_nt: TGTGCCAGCAGCGCAGACCAAGAGACCCAGTACTTC; cdr3_aa: CASSADQETQYF
d_call: -; j_call: TRBJ1-1; clone_size: -; v_call: TRBV5-1; cdr3_nt: TGCGCCAGCAGCTTACGGGAGTTGAACACTGAAGCTTTCTTT; cdr3_aa: CASSLRELNTEAFF
d_call: TRBD2; j_call: TRBJ2-1; clone_size: -; v_call: TRBV25-1; cdr3_nt: TGTGCCAGCAGTGGACCCCTTCGGGAGGAGATCTACAATGAGCAGTTCTTC; cdr3_aa: CASSGPLREEIYNEQFF
d_call: TRBD1; j_call: TRBJ1-5; clone_size: once; v_call: TRBV4-3; cdr3_nt: TGCGCCAGCAGCCAAGACATCGGAAAGGAGGGGGCTCGTCAGCCCCAGCATTTT; cdr3_aa: CASSQDIGKEGARQPQHF
d_call: -; j_call: TRBJ2-7; clone_size: -; v_call: TRBV25-1; cdr3_nt: TGTGCCAGCAGTGGGGGTTTGGTTTACGAGCAGTACTTC; cdr3_aa: CASSGGLVYEQYF
d_call: -; j_call: TRBJ2-7; clone_size: -; v_call: TRBV4-2; cdr3_nt: TGTGCCAGCAGCCAAGAAAGGGGGTCCTACGAGCAGTACTTC; cdr3_aa: CASSQERGSYEQYF
d_call: TRBD2; j_call: TRBJ2-1; clone_size: once; v_call: TRBV5-5; cdr3_nt: TGTGCCAGCAGCTTGTGGCTAGCGGGAGGAGCATACAATGAGCAGTTCTTC; cdr3_aa: CASSLWLAGGAYNEQFF
d_call: -; j_call: TRBJ2-1; clone_size: -; v_call: TRBV7-9; cdr3_nt: TGTGCCAGCAGCAGCGTGGGGGGCGCGTCCTGGAATGAGCAGTTCTTC; cdr3_aa: CASSSVGGASWNEQFF
d_call: -; j_call: TRBJ2-5; clone_size: -; v_call: TRBV2; cdr3_nt: TGTGCCAGCAGTGGTACAGGGTGGCAAGAGACCCAGTACTTC; cdr3_aa: CASSGTGWQETQYF
d_call: -; j_call: TRBJ1-5; clone_size: -; v_call: TRBV19; cdr3_nt: TGTGCCAGTAGTATGTACGGGGGTCGCAATCAGCCCCAGCATTTT; cdr3_aa: CASSMYGGRNQPQHF
d_call: -; j_call: TRBJ2-3; clone_size: -; v_call: TRBV7-6; cdr3_nt: TGTGCCAGCAGCTTAGGAGACGAGGAGACGCAGTATTTT; cdr3_aa: CASSLGDEETQYF